The rows below give T cell receptor beta chains drawn from one sample of a study of T-cell memory formation after mild COVID-19. TCRdb recomputed calls from the 5' RACE reads with MiXCR, one row per CDR3 protein. In the table there are hundreds of thousands of distinct CDR3 sequences, less than 25% of which are singletons. Sequenced: PBMCs or a T cell subset sorted from them (not recorded which). Source of these receptors: an adult woman who had mild COVID-19 (a few samples of this study predate the infection). Cell type and time point are not known. Each CDR3 is given without its conserved first and last residue. For some rows the clone size is stated as once, few or many, or as a class when expanded; others skip it.

ASSSRGGLAAPQYQETQY | - | TRBJ2-5 | TRBV5-5 | 18
ASSAGQGENTEAF | few | TRBJ1-1 | TRBV9 | 13
ASRRGGLAGATGELF | many | TRBJ2-2 | TRBV11-2 | 15
ASSTPLDWNTEAF | - | TRBJ1-1 | TRBV19 | 13
ASSQYTGLAGGRNSYEQY | - | TRBJ2-7 | TRBV6-2/TRBV6-3 | 18
ASSPGDRGSDYGYT | few | TRBJ1-2 | TRBV12-3/TRBV12-4 | 14
ASPSQGNTEAF | few | TRBJ1-1 | TRBV12-3/TRBV12-4 | 11
ASRPLGTSGGSSYNEQF | - | TRBJ2-1 | TRBV6-2/TRBV6-3 | 17
ASKSSTDTQY | - | TRBJ2-3 | TRBV12-5 | 10
ASRLRTEQY | - | TRBJ2-7 | TRBV12-3/TRBV12-4 | 9
AWSVVGVYNQPQH | - | TRBJ1-5 | TRBV30 | 13
SARDVAGYEQY | - | TRBJ2-7 | TRBV20-1 | 11
ASSLTPTGGYT | few | TRBJ1-2 | TRBV5-6 | 11
ASSREPQGGTEAF | - | TRBJ1-1 | TRBV5-6 | 13
ASVGENTEAF | - | TRBJ1-1 | TRBV11-2 | 10
ASSLDVFGYT | many | TRBJ1-2 | TRBV5-1 | 10
SVSRGLGNTIY | - | TRBJ1-3 | TRBV29-1 | 11
AISESLGTGTYGYT | once | TRBJ1-2 | TRBV10-3 | 14
ASSLAVEGMNTEAF | few | TRBJ1-1 | TRBV7-7 | 14
ASSLEGLTYNEQF | few | TRBJ2-1 | TRBV5-1 | 13
ASSRTGEYEQY | - | TRBJ2-7 | TRBV7-6 | 11
ASSARASGAVDTQY | few | TRBJ2-3 | TRBV25-1 | 14